This TCR beta chain is from a study of blood T cell repertoires in COVID-19. For the study at large: The United States, Italy and Spain were the sources of the acute and convalescent COVID-19 samples.

While infection was still active, Seattle patients were enrolled and then followed longitudinally. The CDR3 sequence is 13 residues long. Germline CDR1 reads SNHLY; CDR2 reads FYNNEI. V gave up 8 bases and J gave up 2 bases, with 11 bases separating them. How the authors handled the data: Reference gene primer amplification gave nucleated cell count estimates. The protocol was immunoSEQ multiplex PCR, while the TCRdb copy is restricted to in-frame clones and leaves out a portion. That table furnishes V, J and clone size, whereas the DNA furnished D and trimming. The sample has 200,000 to 250,000 clones, roughly 76% seen once; the top ten hold 6.5% to 8.5%.

V and J are TRBV2 and TRBJ2-3; TRBD2 is a possible D gene (7 bases). This TCR came from a woman aged 80 or over with COVID-19, enrolled during active disease. The sample comprised peripheral blood. This chain's CDR3 is CASGAGHTDTQYF. CDR3 DNA: TGTGCCAGCGGAGCGGGACACACAGATACGCAGTATTTT.